Listed below are T cell receptor beta chains from one sample, sequenced in a study of T cells in localized non-small cell lung cancer. Assay: immunoSEQ multiplex PCR; the TCRdb copy retains only in-frame clones and omits some. Here the sample spans 90,000 or so clones, roughly 89% being singletons. Material: peripheral blood, obtained before any cancer treatment. All receptors derive from a man aged 40 to 70 with stage I squamous cell lung carcinoma. Both conserved end residues are trimmed from each CDR3. The size of a clone is reported for some rows only, either as once, few or many, or as a class for expanded clones.

j_call	clone_size	v_call	cdr3_aa
TRBJ2-1	-	TRBV2	ASSEALGTVLNEQF
TRBJ1-5	-	TRBV28	ASSRSNQPQH
TRBJ1-1	-	TRBV7-9	ASSSNTEAF
TRBJ1-5	-	TRBV27	ASSLLTGGNQPQH
TRBJ1-6	-	TRBV5-6	ASSLDGGSPLH
TRBJ1-2	-	TRBV6-1	ASSAYADSYGYT
TRBJ1-1	-	TRBV5-1	ASSPDRGLNTEAF
TRBJ2-2	-	TRBV29-1	SGGTANTGELF
TRBJ1-1	once	TRBV5-1	ASSSQVGTEAF
TRBJ1-6	-	TRBV21-1	ASSKVGRGSYNSPLH
TRBJ1-1	few	TRBV14	ASSVQWNTEAF
TRBJ2-3	-	TRBV7-8	ASTLRTAPRDTDTQY
TRBJ1-5	-	TRBV28	ATIEGNQPQH
TRBJ1-5	once	TRBV18	ASSPRGQDSNQPQH